The 14 T cell receptor beta chains below were found in one sample sequenced in a study of glioma-infiltrating T cells. Using RNA template, CDR3s of TCR alpha and beta were amplified with iRepertoire arm-PCR. In TCRdb, the multiplex PCR reads were re-called with MiXCR into one record per CDR3 protein. In the table there are roughly 350,000 distinct CDR3 sequences, around 38% of which are singletons. The material sequenced was glioma tissue, nonneoplastic brain tissue, or PBMCs (not recorded which). Receptor source: a human donor with low-grade glioma or glioblastoma, undergoing nonglioma brain surgery, or in good health (not recorded which).

This clonotype was seen ten or more times. The CDR3 spells CASSELRKNTEAFF. The DNA for the CDR3 is TGTGCCAGCAGTGAACTACGGAAGAACACTGAAGCTTTCTTT. The rearrangement joins TRBV6-1 to TRBJ1-1; D is ambiguous. The CDR3 consists of 14 residues. Between the trimmed V and J ends, which lost 2 bases and 1 base, there was a span of 8 bases. Germline CDR1 is MNHNS and CDR2 is SASEGT.

This clonotype is a singleton in its sample. This sequence joins TRBV7-3 and TRBJ2-5; 7 nucleotides align to TRBD1. The length of the CDR3 is 13 residues. J lost 6 bases, V lost 5 bases, and 6 bases had no gene match. Germline CDR1 and CDR2: SGHTA and FQGTGA. The CDR3 nucleotides read TGTGCCAGCAGCCCGGACAGGTTCCAGACCCAGTACTTC. Translation gives CASSPDRFQTQYF.

This clonotype occurred many times. The rearrangement joins TRBV28 to TRBJ2-1, with 14 bases lining up with TRBD2. V was pared by 5 bases and J by 4 bases, with 7 bases of the junction left unmatched. The germline V gene has CDR1 MDHEN and CDR2 SYDVKM. The length of the CDR3 is 17 residues. The CDR3 protein is CASSTRTSGRIYNEQFF. The CDR3 DNA reads TGTGCCAGCAGTACTAGGACTAGCGGGAGGATATACAATGAGCAGTTCTTC.

This clonotype has ten or more counts. The V and J genes are TRBV20-1 and TRBJ2-1; 10 bases align to TRBD2. The CDR3 is 15 residues long. Trimming took 0 bases from V and 9 from J; bases not matched to a gene: 8. CDR1 is DFQATT, CDR2 SNEGSKA, per germline (reference sequence). The CDR3 loop is CSARDWLAGAGEQFF. DNA for the CDR3: TGCAGTGCTAGAGATTGGCTAGCGGGAGCCGGTGAGCAGTTCTTC.

The CDR3 coding sequence is TGTGCCAGCAGCTTAGCCCGCTCTGGCTACACCTTC. Translating it yields CASSLARSGYTF. The V and J genes are TRBV7-9 and TRBJ1-2; D is unresolved. V gave up 0 bases and J gave up 7 bases, with 6 bases separating them. CDR1 is SEHNR, CDR2 FQNEAQ, per germline (reference sequence). This CDR3 is 12 amino acids long.

Concerning this clonotype: This sequence may be a read error, since a much larger clone differs from it by one base. J is TRBJ1-1 and V is TRBV6-2 or TRBV6-3; 10 bases are a match to TRBD1. The CDR3 extends over 16 amino acids. CDR1 is MNHEY and CDR2 is SVGEGT in the germline V gene. The CDR3 sequence is CASSWDRGRGNTKAFF. In nucleotides, the CDR3 is TGTGCCAGCAGTTGGGACAGGGGAAGGGGGAACACTAAAGCTTTCTTT.

Turning to this clonotype: Because it lacks the conserved phenylalanine or tryptophan at the end, this CDR3 is likely a read error. The V call is TRBV28, the J call TRBJ2-5; D gene unclear. CDR3 length: 10 residues. Germline CDR1 MDHEN, CDR2 SYDVKM. The CDR3, as DNA: TGTGCGAGTAGACAAGAGACCCAGTACTTA. Translated: CASRQETQYL.

This clonotype was counted a few times. The chain combines TRBV2 with TRBJ2-3, with D perhaps matching TRBD2 (6 bases). Germline V gene data show CDR1 as SNHLY and CDR2 as FYNNEI. V gave up 7 bases and J gave up 2 bases, with 13 bases separating them. The CDR3 has 14 amino acids. The CDR3 here is CASIPSVNTDTQYF. The DNA for the CDR3 is TGTGCCAGCATACCTAGCGTAAACACAGATACGCAGTATTTT.

This chain connects TRBV7-9 to TRBJ2-3, with a possible D match to TRBD1 (6 bases). Between the trimmed V and J ends, which lost 6 bases and 4 bases, there was a span of 23 bases. Germline CDR1 SEHNR, CDR2 FQNEAQ (reference sequence). CDR3 length equals 17 residues. This chain's CDR3 is CASRNRDTSLQADTQYF. CDR3 coding DNA: TGTGCCAGCAGAAACCGGGACACTTCGTTGCAGGCAGATACGCAGTATTTT.

A few counts support this clonotype. This rearrangement joins TRBV25-1 to TRBJ2-3; D might be TRBD1 (6 bases). V lost 3 bases to trimming and J lost 2 bases, with 15 bases between them. Germline values: CDR1 MGHDK, CDR2 SYGVNS. There are 16 residues in the CDR3. The CDR3 region is CASSDWGLGNTDTQYF. The CDR3 DNA reads TGTGCCAGCAGTGACTGGGGGCTGGGGAACACAGATACGCAGTATTTT.

This clonotype appeared a few times. V usage is TRBV12-3 or TRBV12-4 and J usage is TRBJ1-1, with D hard to call. V gave up 5 bases and J gave up 6 bases, with 13 bases separating them. The CDR3 has 13 amino acids. The CDR3 is CASSASLGAEAFF. The CDR3, as DNA: TGTGCCAGCAGTGCCTCCCTGGGCGCTGAAGCTTTCTTT.

Comments on this clonotype: The CDR3 carries no conserved terminal phenylalanine or tryptophan, so it likely arises from a read error. This chain links TRBV29-1 with TRBJ2-2; 13 positions match TRBD2. V lost 0 bases, J lost 6 bases, and 4 bases stayed unmatched. The CDR3 runs 16 residues. The germline V gene has CDR1 SQVTM and CDR2 ANQGSEA. The CDR3 region is CSVEDLGLAGAGELFL. The CDR3 coding sequence is TGCAGCGTTGAAGATCTAGGACTAGCGGGAGCCGGGGAGCTGTTTCTT.

In its sample, this clonotype was seen once. The chain employs TRBV6-5 and TRBJ2-7; D unresolved. Germline V gives CDR1 MNHEY, CDR2 SVGAGI. Between the trimmed V and J ends, which lost 2 bases and 2 bases, there was a span of 16 bases. The CDR3 totals 16 residues. The CDR3 region is CASSYPRARPPYEQYF. In nucleotides, the CDR3 is TGTGCCAGCAGTTACCCACGGGCCAGGCCACCCTACGAGCAGTACTTC.

CDR3 residues: CASSPRQGPDTQYF. In DNA form, the CDR3 reads TGTGCCAGCTCACCACGGCAGGGCCCAGATACGCAGTATTTT. The chain joins TRBV18 to TRBJ2-3; weak D call: TRBD1 (5 bases). Germline loops: CDR1 KGHSH, CDR2 LQKENI. The CDR3 extends over 14 amino acids. The ends were cut back, 1 base at V and 4 bases at J, with 9 bases in the middle.